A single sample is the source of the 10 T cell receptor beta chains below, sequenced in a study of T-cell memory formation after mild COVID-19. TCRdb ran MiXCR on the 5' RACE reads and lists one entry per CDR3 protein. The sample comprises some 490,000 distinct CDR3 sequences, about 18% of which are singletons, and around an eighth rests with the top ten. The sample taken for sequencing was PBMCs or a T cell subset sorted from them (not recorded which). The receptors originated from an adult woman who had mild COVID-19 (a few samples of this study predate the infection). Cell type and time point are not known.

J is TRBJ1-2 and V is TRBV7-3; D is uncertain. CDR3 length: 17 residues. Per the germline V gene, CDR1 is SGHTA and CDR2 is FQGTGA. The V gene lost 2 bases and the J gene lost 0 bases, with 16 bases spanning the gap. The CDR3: CASSLLGRGVSNYGYTF. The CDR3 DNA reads TGTGCCAGCAGCTTACTAGGTCGGGGAGTCTCTAACTATGGCTACACCTTC. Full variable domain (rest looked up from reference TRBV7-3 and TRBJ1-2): GAGVSQTPSNKVTEKGKYVELRCDPISGHTALYWYRQSLGQGPEFLIYFQGTGAADDSGLPNDRFFAVRPEGSVSTLKIQRTERGDSAVYLCASSLLGRGVSNYGYTFGSGTRLTVV.

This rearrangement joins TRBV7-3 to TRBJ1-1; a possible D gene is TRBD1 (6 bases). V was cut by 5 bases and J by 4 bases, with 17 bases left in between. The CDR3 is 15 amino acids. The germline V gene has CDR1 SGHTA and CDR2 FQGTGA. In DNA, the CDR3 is TGTGCCAGCAGCACCGACGGACAGTCGGCCACTGAAGCTTTCTTT. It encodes CASSTDGQSATEAFF.

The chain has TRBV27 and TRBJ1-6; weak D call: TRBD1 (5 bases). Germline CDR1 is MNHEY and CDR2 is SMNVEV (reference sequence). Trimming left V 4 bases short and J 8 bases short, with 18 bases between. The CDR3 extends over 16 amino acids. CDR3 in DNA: TGTGCCAGCAGTTGGCGGGGACGGTGGGGGGATTCACCCCTCCACTTT. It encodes CASSWRGRWGDSPLHF.

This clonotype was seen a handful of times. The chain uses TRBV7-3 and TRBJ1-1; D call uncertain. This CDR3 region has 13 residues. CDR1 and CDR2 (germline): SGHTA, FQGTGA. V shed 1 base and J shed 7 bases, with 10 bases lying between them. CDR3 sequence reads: CASSLMTGGEAFF. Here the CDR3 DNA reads TGTGCCAGCAGCTTAATGACTGGAGGTGAAGCTTTCTTT. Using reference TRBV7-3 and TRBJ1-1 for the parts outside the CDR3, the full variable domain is GAGVSQTPSNKVTEKGKYVELRCDPISGHTALYWYRQSLGQGPEFLIYFQGTGAADDSGLPNDRFFAVRPEGSVSTLKIQRTERGDSAVYLCASSLMTGGEAFFGQGTRLTVV.

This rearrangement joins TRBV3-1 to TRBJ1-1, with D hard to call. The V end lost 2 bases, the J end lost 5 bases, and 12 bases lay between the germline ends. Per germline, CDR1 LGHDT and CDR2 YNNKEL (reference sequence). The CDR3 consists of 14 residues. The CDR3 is CASSQTHSRTEAFF. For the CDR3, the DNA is TGTGCCAGCAGCCAAACGCACAGTAGGACTGAAGCTTTCTTT.

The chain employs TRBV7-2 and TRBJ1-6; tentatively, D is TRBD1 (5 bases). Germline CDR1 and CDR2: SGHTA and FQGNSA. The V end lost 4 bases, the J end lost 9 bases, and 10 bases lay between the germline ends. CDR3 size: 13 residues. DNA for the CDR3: TGTGCCAGCAGCTCTACAGGAACTTCACCCCTCCACTTT. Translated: CASSSTGTSPLHF. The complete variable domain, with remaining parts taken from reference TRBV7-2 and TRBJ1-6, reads GAGVSQSPSNKVTEKGKDVELRCDPISGHTALYWYRQSLGQGLEFLIYFQGNSAPDKSGLPSDRFSAERTGGSVSTLTIQRTQQEDSAVYLCASSSTGTSPLHFGNGTRLTVT.

In DNA form, the CDR3 reads TGCAGTGCTACCCATTACCCTAGCGGGGGCACAGATACGCAGTATTTT. Translating it yields CSATHYPSGGTDTQYF. The gene calls are TRBV20-1 and TRBJ2-3, with TRBD2 identical over 9 bases. The ends lost 4 bases at V and 1 base at J; junction bases unmatched: 9. Germline V lookup: CDR1 DFQATT, CDR2 SNEGSKA (reference sequence). This CDR3 region has 16 residues.

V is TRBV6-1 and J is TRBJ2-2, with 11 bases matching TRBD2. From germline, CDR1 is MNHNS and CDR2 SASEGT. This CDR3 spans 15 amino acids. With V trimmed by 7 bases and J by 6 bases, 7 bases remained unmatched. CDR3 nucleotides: TGTGCCAGCACGTTAGCGGGAGGGGAGGCCGGGGAGCTGTTTTTT. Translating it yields CASTLAGGEAGELFF.

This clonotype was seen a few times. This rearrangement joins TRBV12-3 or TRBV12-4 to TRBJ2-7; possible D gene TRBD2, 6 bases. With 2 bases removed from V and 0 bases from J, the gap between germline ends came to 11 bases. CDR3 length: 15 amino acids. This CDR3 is CASSLFAGSSYEQYF. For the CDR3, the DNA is TGTGCCAGCAGTTTATTCGCGGGGAGCTCCTACGAGCAGTACTTC.

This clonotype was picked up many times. The CDR3 DNA follows: TGTGCCAGCAGCAACACAGATACGCAGTATTTT. Translation gives CASSNTDTQYF. The genes are TRBV7-9 and TRBJ2-3; no clear D gene. The CDR3 covers 11 residues. Trimming pared 5 bases from V and 2 bases from J, leaving 2 bases between. The germline V gene has CDR1 SEHNR and CDR2 FQNEAQ (reference sequence).